The 9 T cell receptor beta chains below all came from one sample that was sequenced in a study of CD8+CD57+ T cells in acquired aplastic anemia. CD8+CD57+ cell expansion had been shown by flow cytometry in patients chosen for sequencing. Genomic DNA acted as the template from which TCR beta VDJ combination and CDR3 sequence profiling were carried out. One entry per CDR3 protein results from TCRdb running MiXCR on the reads. This table holds 260,000 or so distinct CDR3 sequences, 45% to 50% found once. Sequencing was carried out using sorted CD4+, CD8+, or CD8+CD57+ T cells (not recorded which) from PBMCs. The origin of the receptors is a human donor with aplastic anemia.

The chain recombines TRBV20-1 with TRBJ2-1; 8 nucleotides match TRBD2. The CDR3 contains 15 residues. Germline CDR1 reads DFQATT; CDR2 reads SNEGSKA (reference sequence). Trimming at V came to 5 bases and at J to 5 bases, leaving 11 bases not matched to a gene. The CDR3 nucleotides are TGCAGTGCTTTGACAAGCGGGAGAGGTCACAATGAGCAGTTCTTC. Encoded protein: CSALTSGRGHNEQFF.

The chain carries TRBV19 and TRBJ2-2; D gene ambiguous. The V gene's germline CDR1 is LNHDA and CDR2 SQIVND (reference sequence). This CDR3 comprises 12 residues. V lost 1 base and J lost 9, with 6 bases in between. CDR3 DNA: TGTGCCAGTAGTATAGGGGTGTGGGAGCTGTTTTTT. It translates to CASSIGVWELFF.

This chain joins TRBV7-3 and TRBJ2-7; 8 positions match TRBD2. The germline V gene encodes CDR1 SGHTA and CDR2 FQGTGA. The CDR3 consists of 14 residues. The V gene end was trimmed by 10 bases and the J gene end by 1 base; junction bases not matched to a gene: 9. CDR3 in amino acids: CATQRGGTSYEQYF. The CDR3 DNA reads as TGTGCCACCCAACGCGGGGGGACTTCCTACGAGCAGTACTTC. The full variable domain, completed using reference TRBV7-3 and TRBJ2-7, is GAGVSQTPSNKVTEKGKYVELRCDPISGHTALYWYRQSLGQGPEFLIYFQGTGAADDSGLPNDRFFAVRPEGSVSTLKIQRTERGDSAVYLCATQRGGTSYEQYFGPGTRLTVT.

The rearrangement joins TRBV5-1 to TRBJ1-1; D remains ambiguous. V was shortened by 3 bases and J by 1 base, with 10 bases between the two germline ends. Germline V gene data show CDR1 as SGHRS and CDR2 as YFSETQ. The CDR3 covers 14 residues. DNA for the CDR3: TGCGCCAGCAGCTCCTGGGAACAGAACACTGAAGCTTTCTTT. Protein product: CASSSWEQNTEAFF.

The chain joins TRBV7-9 to TRBJ1-2; D is possibly TRBD1 (5 bases). The CDR3 extends over 14 amino acids. Germline CDR1 SEHNR, CDR2 FQNEAQ (reference sequence). V gave up 4 bases and J gave up 8 bases, with 17 bases separating them. The CDR3, as DNA: TGTGCCAGCAGCTCCGGGACTCCCAAAGGGGGCTACACCTTC. This sequence encodes CASSSGTPKGGYTF. The variable domain in full, with the rest retrieved from reference TRBV7-9 and TRBJ1-2, is DTGVSQNPRHKITKRGQNVTFRCDPISEHNRLYWYRQTLGQGPEFLTYFQNEAQLEKSRLLSDRFSAERPKGSFSTLEIQRTEQGDSAMYLCASSSGTPKGGYTFGSGTRLTVV.

The chain uses TRBV27 and TRBJ1-4; D unclear. The V end lost 4 bases, the J end lost 0 bases, and 6 bases lay between the germline ends. Germline V CDR1 and CDR2: MNHEY, SMNVEV (reference sequence). The CDR3 has 14 amino acids. The chain's CDR3 is CASSSTATNEKLFF. Here the CDR3 DNA reads TGTGCCAGCAGTTCTACCGCAACTAATGAAAAACTGTTTTTT.

The genes are TRBV7-9 and TRBJ1-3; 8 bases align to TRBD1. V trimming: 5 bases; J trimming: 4 bases; junction bases outside the gene matches: 4. The CDR3 covers 14 residues. CDR1 SEHNR and CDR2 FQNEAQ come from the germline V gene (reference sequence). CDR3: CASSPQGAGNTIYF. CDR3 nucleotides: TGTGCCAGCAGCCCGCAGGGGGCCGGAAACACCATATATTTT.

This clonotype was observed a handful of times. V gene TRBV2 combines with J gene TRBJ2-1, with D uncertain. The CDR3 contains 13 residues. Germline V gene sequence: CDR1 SNHLY, CDR2 FYNNEI. The V and J ends lost 4 bases and 4 bases respectively, with 8 bases between them. In DNA, the CDR3 is TGTGCCAGCAGTGCTGCCTGGTACAATGAGCAGTTCTTC. Encoded protein: CASSAAWYNEQFF.

The rearrangement uses TRBV29-1 and TRBJ1-3, with 8 bases aligning to TRBD1. The CDR3 runs to 13 residues. V dropped 6 bases and J dropped 2; count of bases not matched to a gene: 3. The germline V gene encodes CDR1 SQVTM and CDR2 ANQGSEA. The CDR3 nucleotides are TGCAGCGTAAAGACAGGGGCTGGAAACACCATATATTTT. Translation: CSVKTGAGNTIYF.